These T cell receptor beta chains were read from a single sample in a study of regulatory T cells in long-lasting Graves disease. MiXCR, applied by TCRdb to the multiplex PCR reads, yields one record per CDR3 protein. This sample carries roughly 510,000 distinct CDR3 sequences, about 16% of them seen once, and the ten largest clones take around 12%. These data were also filed under a second study, of T cells in Graves' hyperthyroidism and ophthalmopathy.

The sequenced sample was peripheral blood mononuclear cells (PBMCs), obtained at new diagnosis, from a patient treated with antithyroid drugs. These TCRs come from a man younger than 35 with Graves disease. Both conserved end residues are part of each CDR3. D genes are given only for firm matches. The size of a clone is reported for some rows only, either as once, few or many, or as a class for expanded clones.

many | NA | TRBJ1-2 | TRBV10-3 | TGTGCCATCAGACGAACTTCTAACTATGGCTACACCTTC | CAIRRTSNYGYTF
many | NA | TRBJ2-7 | TRBV5-1 | TGCGCCAGCAGCTTGGGTCAGGGGATTCACGAGCAGTACTTC | CASSLGQGIHEQYF
NA | NA | TRBJ2-2 | TRBV27 | TGTGCCAGCAGTTTATTTGGGTTAGGGGAGCTGTTTTTT | CASSLFGLGELFF
few | NA | TRBJ2-2 | TRBV7-8 | TGTGCCAGCAGCTTAGTGACCAAAGGGGCCGGGGAGCTGTTTTTT | CASSLVTKGAGELFF
many | NA | TRBJ1-2 | TRBV6-2/TRBV6-3 | TGTGCCAGCAGAAACCCGGGACGGTTCTATGGCTACACCTTC | CASRNPGRFYGYTF
NA | NA | TRBJ1-6 | TRBV4-1 | TGCGCCAGCAGCCCCCTGGGGGGTTGGTCCTATAATTCACCCCTCCACTTT | CASSPLGGWSYNSPLHF
NA | NA | TRBJ1-1 | TRBV4-1 | TGCGCCAGCAGCCAAGTTTCGGATTTGGCTGAAGCTTTCTTT | CASSQVSDLAEAFF
few | TRBD1 | TRBJ1-3 | TRBV12-3/TRBV12-4 | TGTGCCAGCAGTCCCCGGACAGGCACCTCTGGAAACACCATATATTTT | CASSPRTGTSGNTIYF
many | TRBD2 | TRBJ2-7 | TRBV7-9 | TGTGCCAGCAGTCTCGTCAGCGGGAGTCATCCCGAGCAGTACTTC | CASSLVSGSHPEQYF
many | NA | TRBJ2-5 | TRBV2 | TGTGCCACGAACATGGGACACTCCCTCGGGTACCAAGAGACCCAGTACTTC | CATNMGHSLGYQETQYF
many | NA | TRBJ2-1 | TRBV3-1 | TGTGCCAGCAGCCAAGGGAGGGCGACCGAGCAGTTCTTC | CASSQGRATEQFF
NA | NA | TRBJ2-7 | TRBV6-1 | TGTGCCAGCAGTGAACCTACAGGGAACTACGAGCAGTACTTC | CASSEPTGNYEQYF
few | TRBD2 | TRBJ2-7 | TRBV6-1 | TGTGCCAGCACTGTAAGCGGGAGAGGTTCCTACGAGCAGTACTTC | CASTVSGRGSYEQYF
NA | NA | TRBJ2-2 | TRBV6-4 | TGTGCCAGCAGTGGGAATAGGGCCGGGAACACCGGGGAGCTGTTTTTT | CASSGNRAGNTGELFF
NA | NA | TRBJ2-5 | TRBV7-9 | TGTGCCAGCAGCTCCGGCCTGGAGCAGTACTTC | CASSSGLEQYF
many | NA | TRBJ2-3 | TRBV6-1 | TGTGCCAGCAGCCTAGGACTTAACACAGATACGCAGTATTTT | CASSLGLNTDTQYF
NA | NA | TRBJ1-4 | TRBV3-1 | TGTGCCAGCAGCCAAGGGTATGGGAGTAATGAAAAACTGTTTTTT | CASSQGYGSNEKLFF
NA | TRBD1 | TRBJ1-1 | TRBV7-8 | TGTGCCAGCAGGTCGACAGGGACTACTGAAGCTTTCTTT | CASRSTGTTEAFF